These 9 T cell receptor beta chains originate from one sample sequenced in a study of blood T cell repertoires in COVID-19. TCRdb's table, derived via immunoSEQ multiplex PCR, lists solely in-frame clones and lacks some. The sample lists 150,000 to 200,000 clones; roughly 80% were seen once. Material: peripheral blood. Receptors were obtained from a woman in her thirties or forties with COVID-19, enrolled during active disease.

The sample holds a few counts of this clone. The chain is built from TRBV7-9 and TRBJ2-5; perhaps TRBD2 as D (6 bases). Germline V gene sequence: CDR1 SEHNR, CDR2 FQNEAQ (reference sequence). This CDR3 contains 15 residues. Between the trimmed V and J ends, which lost 0 bases and 0 bases, there was a span of 8 bases. CDR3 protein: CASSLAGGDQETQYF. The CDR3 nucleotides read TGTGCCAGCAGCTTAGCGGGCGGGGACCAAGAGACCCAGTACTTC.

V usage is TRBV5-5 and J usage is TRBJ1-1; D not certain. This CDR3 has 14 amino acids. The V and J ends lost 0 bases and 1 base respectively, with 7 bases between them. Germline V gene lookup returns CDR1 SGHKS and CDR2 YYEKEE (reference sequence). The CDR3 DNA reads TGTGCCAGCAGCTTGGTACCGGGGAACACTGAAGCTTTCTTT. Translating gives CASSLVPGNTEAFF. Variable domain in full (rest from reference TRBV5-5 and TRBJ1-1): DAGVTQSPTHLIKTRGQQVTLRCSPISGHKSVSWYQQVLGQGPQFIFQYYEKEERGRGNFPDRFSARQFPNYSSELNVNALLLGDSALYLCASSLVPGNTEAFFGQGTRLTVV.

J is TRBJ1-5 and V is TRBV7-8; a weak D match, TRBD1 (5 bases). The CDR3 length is 18 residues. Per the germline V gene, CDR1 is SGHVS and CDR2 is FQNEAQ. V lost 5 bases and J lost 0, with 20 bases in between. The CDR3 loop reads CASSPDVGGSYSNQPQHF. The CDR3, as DNA: TGTGCCAGCAGCCCGGACGTCGGGGGATCTTATAGCAATCAGCCCCAGCATTTT.

The chain uses TRBV5-1 and TRBJ2-3, with TRBD2 matching over 8 bases. J gave up 1 base and V 3 bases, and 4 bases lay outside the gene matches. Germline values: CDR1 SGHRS, CDR2 YFSETQ. This CDR3 contains 15 residues. CDR3 sequence (DNA): TGCGCCAGCAGCTATACGACTAGCGGCACAGATACGCAGTATTTT. It codes for CASSYTTSGTDTQYF.

In this sample, this clone turned up once. The chain employs TRBV19 and TRBJ2-5; 7 nucleotides match TRBD1. With V trimmed by 6 bases and J by 1 base, 8 bases remained unmatched. Germline loops: CDR1 LNHDA, CDR2 SQIVND (reference sequence). CDR3 length equals 15 residues. For the CDR3, the DNA is TGTGCCAGTAGAGACAGGGCAGGAGGCCAAGAGACCCAGTACTTC. Translated: CASRDRAGGQETQYF. Drawing the rest from reference TRBV19 and TRBJ2-5, the complete variable domain is DGGITQSPKYLFRKEGQNVTLSCEQNLNHDAMYWYRQDPGQGLRLIYYSQIVNDFQKGDIAEGYSVSREKKESFPLTVTSAQKNPTAFYLCASRDRAGGQETQYFGPGTRLLVL.

The chain employs TRBV6-5 and TRBJ2-1; TRBD2 aligns across 7 bases. The CDR3 loop spans 16 amino acids. Trimming took 4 bases from V and 7 from J; bases not matched to a gene: 13. Germline assignment: CDR1 MNHEY and CDR2 SVGAGI. The CDR3 region is CASSSQTSPLGNEQFF. The CDR3 DNA reads as TGTGCCAGCAGTTCACAGACTAGCCCCTTGGGGAATGAGCAGTTCTTC.

The J gene is TRBJ2-6, the V gene TRBV7-9; D possibly corresponds to TRBD2 (6 bases). CDR3 length: 17 amino acids. Trimming shortened V by 6 bases and J by 0 bases, and 15 bases separated the two germline ends. The germline gives CDR1 SEHNR, CDR2 FQNEAQ (reference sequence). The CDR3 spells CASSRFGGFSGANVLTF. The CDR3, as DNA: TGTGCCAGCAGTCGCTTCGGAGGGTTCTCTGGGGCCAACGTCCTGACTTTC.

The chain couples TRBV7-2 to TRBJ2-5, with a possible D match to TRBD2 (6 bases). The V and J ends lost 4 bases and 3 bases respectively, with 15 bases between them. Germline assignment: CDR1 SGHTA and CDR2 FQGNSA. The CDR3 is made up of 15 amino acids. For the CDR3, the DNA is TGTGCCAGCAGCTATTCGGGACTCTCAAAAGAGACCCAGTACTTC. Translated, it gives CASSYSGLSKETQYF. Looking up the rest from reference TRBV7-2 and TRBJ2-5 gives the full variable domain: GAGVSQSPSNKVTEKGKDVELRCDPISGHTALYWYRQSLGQGLEFLIYFQGNSAPDKSGLPSDRFSAERTGGSVSTLTIQRTQQEDSAVYLCASSYSGLSKETQYFGPGTRLLVL.

The V gene is TRBV2, the J gene TRBJ2-7, with a weak D call TRBD2 (5 bases). Germline assignment: CDR1 SNHLY and CDR2 FYNNEI. This CDR3 comprises 14 residues. V lost 5 bases and J lost 0, with 11 bases in between. CDR3 DNA sequence: TGTGCCAGCAGTAGGACGGGGAGCTCCTACGAGCAGTACTTC. Amino acids: CASSRTGSSYEQYF.